The present entry profiles one T cell receptor (beta chain) with its context. Antigen: not known. Additional DNA sequences in this sample encode the identical CDR3. Timing groups of about 4 and about 12 weeks for second doses were pooled. The entry originates in a study of T cell responses to AZD1222 COVID-19 vaccine. General study findings and limits: Repertoires were obtained only post-peak T cell response.

Produced via immunoSEQ multiplex PCR; TCRdb's table is partial and in-frame only. Among more than 150,000 clones listed, roughly 91% were seen once. The material sequenced was peripheral blood, taken 28 days after the second AZD1222 dose. The sequence was obtained from an adult who received the AZD1222 COVID-19 vaccine.

The CDR3 reads CASSQLNIQYF. CDR3 sequence (DNA): TGTGCCAGCAGCCAACTGAACATTCAGTACTTC. The V call is TRBV12-3 or TRBV12-4, the J call TRBJ2-4, with unresolved D. The CDR3 loop spans 11 amino acids. Deletions cut 6 bases from V and 7 bases from J, with 7 bases between.